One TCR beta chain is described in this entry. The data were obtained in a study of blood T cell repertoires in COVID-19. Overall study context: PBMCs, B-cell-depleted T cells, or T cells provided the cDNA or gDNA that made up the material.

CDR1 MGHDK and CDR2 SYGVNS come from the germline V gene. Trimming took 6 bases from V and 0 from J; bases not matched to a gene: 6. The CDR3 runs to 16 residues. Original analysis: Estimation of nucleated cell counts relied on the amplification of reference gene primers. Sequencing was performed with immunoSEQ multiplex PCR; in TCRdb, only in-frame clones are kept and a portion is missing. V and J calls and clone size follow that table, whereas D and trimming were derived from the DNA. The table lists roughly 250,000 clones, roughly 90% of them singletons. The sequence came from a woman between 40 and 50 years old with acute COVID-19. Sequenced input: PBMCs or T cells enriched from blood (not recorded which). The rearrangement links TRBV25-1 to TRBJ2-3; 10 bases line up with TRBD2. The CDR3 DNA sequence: TGTGCCAGCAGACTAGCGGGATTCGAAAGCACAGATACGCAGTATTTT. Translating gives CASRLAGFESTDTQYF.